This T cell receptor (beta chain) was documented in a study of radiotherapy plus CTLA-4 blockade in lung cancer. Points from the study as a whole: Radiotherapy was combined with ipilimumab, and tumor-derived TCR clones then expanded in blood.

Generated by immunoSEQ multiplex PCR, the TCRdb table keeps only in-frame clones and is missing some. Here the sample spans fewer than 45,000 clones, 85% to 90% being singletons. In germline, CDR1 is SGHRS, CDR2 YFSETQ. The CDR3 totals 16 residues. On this clone itself: Its target is unknown. The junction departs from germline at one end; a sequencing error may be responsible.

The sample here was peripheral blood, taken from a patient treated with radiotherapy plus ipilimumab. The rearrangement links TRBV5-1 to TRBJ2-3; 7 bases fit TRBD2. The TCR was taken from a human donor with non-small cell lung cancer who had stable disease on radiotherapy plus ipilimumab. The chain's CDR3 is CASSLGTTRGTDTQYF. The CDR3 DNA reads TGCGCCAGCAGCCTCGGGACTACCCGGGGCACGGATACGCAGTATTTT.